This TCR beta chain was sequenced during a study of blood T cell repertoires in COVID-19. The wider study: Sites in the United States, Italy and Spain provided acute and convalescent COVID-19 samples. PBMCs, B-cell-depleted T cells, or T cells provided the cDNA or gDNA that made up the material.

Authors' analysis steps: For nucleated cells, counts were estimated from reference gene primer amplification. Assay used: immunoSEQ multiplex PCR; TCRdb lists only in-frame clones, some missing. Clone size and the V and J calls come from that table; the DNA yielded D and trimming. The sample lists 250,000 to 300,000 clones, around 87% occurring once. Germline-derived CDR1 and CDR2 are LNHDA and SQIVND (reference sequence). The V gene end was trimmed by 8 bases and the J gene end by 2 bases; junction bases not matched to a gene: 7. CDR3 size: 14 residues. The TCR originated in a woman aged 45-65 years who had recovered from COVID-19. The specimen was peripheral blood. The chain employs TRBV19 and TRBJ1-1; the match to TRBD1 covers 8 bases. The CDR3 spells CASSRQGTNTEAFF. CDR3 DNA sequence: TGTGCCAGTTCAAGACAGGGGACAAACACTGAAGCTTTCTTT.